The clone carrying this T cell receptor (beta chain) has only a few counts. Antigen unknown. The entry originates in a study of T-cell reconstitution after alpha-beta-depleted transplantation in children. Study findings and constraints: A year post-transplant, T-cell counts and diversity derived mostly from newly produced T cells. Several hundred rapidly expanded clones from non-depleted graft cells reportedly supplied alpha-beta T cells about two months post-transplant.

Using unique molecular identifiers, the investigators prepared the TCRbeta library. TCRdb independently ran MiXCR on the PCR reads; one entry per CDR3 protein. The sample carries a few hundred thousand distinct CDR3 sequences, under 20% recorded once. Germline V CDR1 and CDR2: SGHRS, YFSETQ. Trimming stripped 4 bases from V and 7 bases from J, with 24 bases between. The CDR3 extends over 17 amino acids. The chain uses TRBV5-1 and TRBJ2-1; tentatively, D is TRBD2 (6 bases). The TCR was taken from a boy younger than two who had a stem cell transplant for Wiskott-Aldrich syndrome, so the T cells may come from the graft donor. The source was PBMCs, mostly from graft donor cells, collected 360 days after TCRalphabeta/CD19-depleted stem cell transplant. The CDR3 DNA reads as TGCGCCAGCAGCCCGGGACTCCTACGGGCTTCGCGGAATGAGCAGTTCTTC. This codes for CASSPGLLRASRNEQFF.